Here is one TCR beta chain with its context. This specimen belongs to a study of T cells expressing NK-cell markers. Study-level information: Seven sequenced donors out of eight were HCMV-seropositive, one seronegative.

TCR beta cDNA was generated via 5'RACE template switching incorporating UMIs. TCRdb re-analyzed the 5' RACE reads; it lists each CDR3 protein once, without DNA. In all, the sample yields 300,000 or so distinct CDR3 sequences. The origin of this receptor is a woman between 18 and 75 years old in good health. The sequencing sample was made of blood T cells: a sorted CD56 or NKG2C T cell subset, CD4+ or CD8+ T cells, or bulk PBMC T cells (not recorded which).

The CDR3 region is CSTTSGIGLNEQFF. The chain joins TRBV20-1 to TRBJ2-1. Germline V gives CDR1 DFQATT, CDR2 SNEGSKA (reference sequence). This CDR3 is built from 14 residues.